The text below deals with one T cell receptor (beta chain). Its antigen remains unidentified. Base quality data are lacking; no much larger clone is found one base away. This entry comes from a study of blood T cell repertoires in COVID-19 (dated by TCRdb to between 2020 and 2021). Describing the broader study: The collaborator samples originated in the United States, Italy and Spain and spanned the acute and convalescent phases of COVID-19. The material from the prospective study consisted of cDNA or gDNA derived from T cells, B-cell-depleted T cells, or PBMCs. Deeply sampled blood TCRbeta repertoires from subjects exposed to, actively infected with, or recovered from COVID-19 were included in the dataset. The repertoires were made available in a free public database intended to serve as a resource for research on the immune response to SARS-CoV-2. Samples were obtained from the ongoing ImmuneRACE study (first 160 participants) and from 1,200 or so subjects provided by 6 global collaborators. Sample metadata almost always included a de-identified subject ID, COVID-19 status, age in years and sex. Where HLA class I and class II types were available, the types were taken from metadata supplied by the sample provider, not from assay-based typing.

V is cut by 5 bases and J by 2 bases, and the space between the germline ends is 11 bases. From the cysteine through the phenylalanine, the CDR3 covers 14 amino acids. Just CDR3 DNA is preserved here, 42 bases in frame from base 1. The germline V gene yields SGDLS for CDR1 and YYNGEE for CDR2. Each collaborating institution followed its own protocols to collect whole blood in K2EDTA tubes. For TCRbeta analysis, collaborators shipped samples in one of three forms: frozen whole blood, isolated PBMCs, or DNA extracted from either of those sample types. The immunoSEQ Assay, a bias-controlled multiplex PCR, was used to amplify TCRbeta CDR3 regions from genomic DNA. The source study handled its data this way. The number of nucleated cells in each sample was estimated from the amplification of reference gene primers within the assay. Sequence reads were collapsed and filtered to measure the absolute abundance of every unique TCRbeta CDR3 rearrangement. For each sample, productive Simpson clonality was calculated as the square root of Simpson's diversity index across productive rearrangements. Sourced from immuneACCESS, this table was stored by TCRdb with only in-frame sequences that have V and J called. A share of the clones is absent; for the studies checked, an unresolved V gene accounts for under half, and the remainder has no known explanation. The DNA gave D and trimming, while V, J and clone size come from that table. This sample gives 80,000 to 95,000 clones in total; approximately 88% of them show up just once. Roughly 3.5% of the sample rests with the top ten.

Overall study outcomes, separate from this receptor: How much clinical and demographic metadata was included differed by source and by participant, and the metadata was provided uncurated.

The rearranged chain carries TRBV9 and TRBJ2-1; tentative D gene TRBD2, with 5 bases matching. The TCR originated in a woman between 65 and 79 years old with acute or convalescent COVID-19. Material: peripheral blood. The nucleotide sequence reads as follows: TGTGCCAGCAGGGGCGGGCAAACCTACAATGAGCAGTTCTTC. Its protein product is CASRGGQTYNEQFF.